This TCR beta chain stems from a study of tissue T cells after allogeneic stem cell transplantation (dated by TCRdb to between 2021 and 2024). About the study as a whole: The study profiled TCR beta repertoires across many tissues from research autopsies of patients with and without GVHD, plus mouse models of GVHD. On the human side, the study was prospective and observational, with no blinding or randomization. Findings and caveats that apply to the study as a whole: The patient cohort was small and varied clinically, and sampling depth was recognized as a limitation. Within patients, how anatomically similar tissues were was a major factor shaping TCR repertoire composition, regardless of disease or transplant status. The study did not determine which tissue TCRs were alloreactive or antigen-specific, and some clones might have been persisting host cells. Only a few T cell clones appeared in more than one patient, yet motif-based clustering showed tissue-specific repertoire signatures that were shared between patients. In both patients and mice, T cells from blood and spleen covered only a limited part of the TCR repertoire found in tissues.

This specimen's time point label, interpreted: mouse harvest day 14 after allogeneic transplant. Each mouse graft, delivered by tail vein injection, combined 10^6 splenic CD5+ T cells with 10^7 T-cell-depleted bone marrow cells. A major MHC-mismatch B6 (H2b) into BALB/c (H2d) model was used to model mouse GVHD, and tissues were profiled at day 7 or 14. Mouse tissues and retro-orbital blood were harvested on day 7 or 14 post-transplant using separate sterile tools per animal; livers were flushed beforehand. Before genomic DNA isolation with the DNeasy Blood & Tissue Kit, mouse tissues were minced with razor blades in buffered saline. At the junction V is shortened by 3 bases and J by 7 bases; bases outside the gene matches: 3. The CDR3 goes from the cysteine to the phenylalanine over 13 residues. The DNA covers only part of the CDR3, 36 bases in frame from base 1. For CDR1 and CDR2, the germline V gene lists GKSSPN and SITVG.

With respect to this clone: It lacks a known antigen. This is a murine receptor, so its gene nomenclature and germline sequences are mouse based. Sequencing ends 1 residue short of the CDR3 end; the germline J gene provides the rest.

Preparation of the library involved the immunoSEQ multiplex PCR assay. TCRbeta CDR3 sequencing was performed at survey depth by Adaptive Biotechnologies, and CDR3 sequences, V/J genes, productive frequency and template counts were reported. TCR beta CDR3 regions were amplified from genomic DNA instead of RNA. For the original study's pipeline: Jensen-Shannon divergence was used to quantify pairwise repertoire overlap between tissues, with a value of 1 meaning complete divergence and a value of 0 meaning identical repertoires. Tissues were grouped by single-linkage agglomerative hierarchical clustering of pairwise JSD values, and the clustering results were shown as dendrograms. All patient samples were analyzed with GLIPH2 using simulation_depth 1000, kmer_min_depth 3 and cdr3_length_cutoff 8, and only groups containing more than two unique CDR3s were kept. A standardized tissue-overlap score extrapolated Jaccard GLIPH-group overlap across patients to a standard repertoire size of 1000 clones. Linear mixed-effect models, with tissue as a fixed effect and individual as a random effect, were used to test how diversity related to clinical or experimental variables. Imported from immuneACCESS, the table was reduced by TCRdb to in-frame sequences with V and J called. These copies leave out some clones; in studies compared against another copy, an unresolved V gene accounts for under half, and the cause of the remainder is not known. V and J calls and clone size are given by that table; D and trimming were obtained from the DNA. The sample table shows roughly 8,600 clones, and 35% to 40% are seen once. Together, the top ten hold under 4% of the sample.

Recombination linked TRBV31 to TRBJ2-1; 10 bases in between match TRBD2. The receptor was derived from a female BALB/c mouse given C57BL/6 T cells with graft-versus-host disease after an allogeneic hematopoietic cell transplant. The sequencing input was skin. The CDR3 sequence is CAWRTLGGAEQFF. Incomplete CDR3 DNA: TGTGCCTGGAGAACACTGGGGGGGGCTGAGCAGTTC.